This T cell receptor beta chain was captured by sequencing in a study of T cell responses to AZD1222 COVID-19 vaccine. Study details: Analysis merged second doses at about 4 or about 12 weeks. Study results and caveats: White British people made up most donors, females outnumbered males, and clonal diversity was possibly underestimated. Among those given AZD1222, only 5 to 7 were seropositive at baseline. Spike as a whole was targeted by vaccine-associated CD4 TCRs, dominant at 160-218 and 743-854.

The repertoire was sequenced with immunoSEQ multiplex PCR; TCRdb's copy has only in-frame clones and lacks some. Among 100,000 or so clones, about 86% were seen once, and the ten largest hold roughly 1.4%. On this clone itself: The antigen is unknown.

The J segment lost 4 bases and the V segment lost 4 bases, leaving 7 bases of the junction unmatched. From germline, CDR1 is SGHRS and CDR2 YFSETQ. The CDR3 extends over 16 amino acids. Source: peripheral blood, taken on day 0 of AZD1222 vaccination. The receptor was derived from an adult in good health. The J gene is TRBJ2-3, the V gene TRBV5-1; 12 bases map to TRBD2. This CDR3 reads CASSPVTSGRPDTQYF. CDR3 DNA: TGCGCCAGCAGCCCAGTTACTAGCGGGAGGCCAGATACGCAGTATTTT.